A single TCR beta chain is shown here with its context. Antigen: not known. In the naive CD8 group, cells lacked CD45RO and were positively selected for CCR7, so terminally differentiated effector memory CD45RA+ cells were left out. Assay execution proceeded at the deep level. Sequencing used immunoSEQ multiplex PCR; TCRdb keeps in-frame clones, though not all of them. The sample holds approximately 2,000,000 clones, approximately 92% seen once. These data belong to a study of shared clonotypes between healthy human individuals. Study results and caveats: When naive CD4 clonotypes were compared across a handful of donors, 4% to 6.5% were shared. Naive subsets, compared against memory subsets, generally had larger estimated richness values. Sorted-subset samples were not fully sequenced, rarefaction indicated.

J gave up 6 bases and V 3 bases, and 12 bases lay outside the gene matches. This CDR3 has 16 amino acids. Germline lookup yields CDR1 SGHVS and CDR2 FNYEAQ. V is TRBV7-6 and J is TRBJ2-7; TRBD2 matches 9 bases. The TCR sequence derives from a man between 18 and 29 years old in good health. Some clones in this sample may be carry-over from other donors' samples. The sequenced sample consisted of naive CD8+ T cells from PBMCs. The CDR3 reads CASSFGGGRAPREQYF. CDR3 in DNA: TGTGCCAGCAGCTTCGGTGGCGGGAGGGCCCCGCGCGAGCAGTACTTC.